This T cell receptor beta chain was profiled in a study of early T cells in non-severe SARS-CoV-2 infection. The overall study: Whole-blood bulk RNA, unsorted, was sequenced, and chains were unpaired.

The CDR3 length is 17 residues. CDR1 SGHVS and CDR2 FNYEAQ come from the germline V gene. V was pared by 1 base and J by 5 bases, with 7 bases of the junction left unmatched. This clonotype was seen at least ten times. TCRdb called the 5' RACE reads again in MiXCR, with one record for every CDR3 protein. The sample yields under 25,000 distinct CDR3 sequences, roughly 4.5% seen once. The clonotype originates from an adult who was a healthcare worker with PCR-confirmed SARS-CoV-2 infection or an uninfected control (not recorded which). The chain employs TRBV7-6 and TRBJ2-2; 10 bases map to TRBD2. The sample consisted of whole blood. This CDR3 reads CASSLVASGGPTGELFF. CDR3 bases: TGTGCCAGCAGCTTAGTTGCTAGCGGGGGCCCAACCGGGGAGCTGTTTTTT. Full variable domain (remainder filled in from reference TRBV7-6 and TRBJ2-2): GAGVSQSPRYKVTKRGQDVALRCDPISGHVSLYWYRQALGQGPEFLTYFNYEAQQDKSGLPNDRFSAERPEGSISTLTIQRTEQRDSAMYRCASSLVASGGPTGELFFGEGSRLTVL.